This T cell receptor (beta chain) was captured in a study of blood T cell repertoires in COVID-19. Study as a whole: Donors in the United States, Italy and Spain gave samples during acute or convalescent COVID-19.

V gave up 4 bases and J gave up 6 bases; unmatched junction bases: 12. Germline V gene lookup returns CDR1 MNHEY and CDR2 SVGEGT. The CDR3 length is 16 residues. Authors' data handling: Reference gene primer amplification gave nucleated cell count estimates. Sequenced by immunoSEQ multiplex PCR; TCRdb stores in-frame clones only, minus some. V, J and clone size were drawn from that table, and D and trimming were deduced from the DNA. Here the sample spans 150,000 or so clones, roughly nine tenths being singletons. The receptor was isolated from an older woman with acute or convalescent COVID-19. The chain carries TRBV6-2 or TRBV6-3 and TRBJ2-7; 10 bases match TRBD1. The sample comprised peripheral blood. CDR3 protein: CASSLFTGQGGSEQYF. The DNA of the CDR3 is TGTGCCAGCAGTTTGTTTACCGGACAGGGGGGAAGCGAGCAGTACTTC.